The next 4 T cell receptor beta chains were all read from a single sample in a study of cytomegalovirus exposure and HLA in healthy donors. Clones were read by immunoSEQ multiplex PCR, and TCRdb kept only the in-frame ones, dropping some. The sample lists about 130,000 clones, about 91% seen once, with 1.1% in the top ten. Sequenced sample: PBMCs. These receptors were collected from a woman younger than 30 in good health and CMV-seronegative.

This rearrangement joins TRBV25-1 to TRBJ2-1; 10 bases are shared with TRBD1. Trimming cost V 2 bases and J 10 bases; bases outside gene matches: 11. Germline V lookup: CDR1 MGHDK, CDR2 SYGVNS. This CDR3 region has 16 residues. CDR3 region: CASSEVRTGGPDEQFF. CDR3 DNA sequence: TGTGCCAGCAGTGAAGTTAGGACAGGGGGTCCGGACGAGCAGTTCTTC.

The chain has TRBV18 and TRBJ2-1; D might be TRBD2 (7 bases). Trimming stripped 2 bases from V and 6 bases from J, with 20 bases between. The germline CDR1 and CDR2 sequences are KGHSH and LQKENI. This CDR3 has 17 residues. The CDR3 reads CASSPFDIRGALNEQFF. The CDR3 DNA is TGTGCCAGCTCACCATTCGATATACGGGGGGCCCTCAATGAGCAGTTCTTC.

This chain uses TRBV5-1 with TRBJ1-3; possible D gene TRBD1, 5 bases. The CDR3 has 15 residues. V shed 0 bases and J shed 0 bases, with 7 bases lying between them. The germline V gene encodes CDR1 SGHRS and CDR2 YFSETQ. CDR3 coding DNA: TGCGCCAGCAGCTTGGCGCAGGGCTCTGGAAACACCATATATTTT. Translated: CASSLAQGSGNTIYF.

This clone occurred a few times. The CDR3 DNA reads TGTGCCAGCAGTAACAGGGGACTAGCCAAAAACATTCAGTACTTC. This encodes CASSNRGLAKNIQYF. The chain combines TRBV27 with TRBJ2-4; tentative D call: TRBD1 (7 bases). V lost 5 bases and J 0 bases, leaving 11 bases between the germline ends. The length of the CDR3 is 15 residues. Germline CDR1 is MNHEY and CDR2 is SMNVEV (reference sequence).